A selection of T cell receptor beta chains follows, all from one sample in a study of blood T cell repertoires in COVID-19. Clones were read by immunoSEQ multiplex PCR, and TCRdb kept only the in-frame ones, dropping some. Of around 92,000 clones listed, roughly 70% were seen once; the top ten hold approximately 4.1%. The material sequenced was peripheral blood. These receptors originate from a man between 65 and 85 years old with COVID-19, enrolled during active disease. The CDR3 runs from the conserved cysteine through the conserved F or W. Fields, in order: CDR3 length, D gene, V gene, J gene, clone size, CDR3 DNA, CDR3 protein. The D gene is left open where the match is weak. Clone size is stated in some rows and not others, as once, few, many or a class when expanded.

12	.	TRBV2	TRBJ2-7	once	TGTGCCAGCAGTGTGACTAGCTACGAGCAGTACTTC	CASSVTSYEQYF
12	.	TRBV18	TRBJ2-1	.	TGTGCCAGCTCTATATTAAACAATGAGCAGTTCTTC	CASSILNNEQFF
15	.	TRBV7-3	TRBJ2-5	.	TGTGCCAGCAGCTTATTGTTCGGGCAGGGCCAGACCCAGTACTTC	CASSLLFGQGQTQYF
14	TRBD1	TRBV5-8	TRBJ1-5	.	TGTGCCAGCAGCCCTAGACAGGGAGCGTGGCCCCAGCATTTT	CASSPRQGAWPQHF
12	.	TRBV7-9	TRBJ2-5	.	TGTGCCAGCCAGGTTACTCAAGAGACCCAGTACTTC	CASQVTQETQYF
14	TRBD1	TRBV6-1	TRBJ2-7	.	TGTGCCAGCAGTGATTGGGACAGGGGGTACGAGCAGTACTTC	CASSDWDRGYEQYF
17	TRBD2	TRBV18	TRBJ2-2	few	TGTGCCAGCTCACCACCGGCCAGCGGGAGGCGAACCGGGGAGCTGTTTTTT	CASSPPASGRRTGELFF
14	.	TRBV5-1	TRBJ1-6	.	TGCGCCAGCGCGCGTTTCGGCTATAATTCACCCCTCCACTTT	CASARFGYNSPLHF
15	.	TRBV10-3	TRBJ1-4	.	TGTGCCATCAGTGAGTCGGGGGGACTCAGTGAAAAACTGTTTTTT	CAISESGGLSEKLFF
16	TRBD1	TRBV27	TRBJ2-5	many	TGTGCCAGCAGTCCACTACCGGGACAGTTACAAGAGACCCAGTACTTC	CASSPLPGQLQETQYF
14	TRBD1	TRBV3-1/TRBV3-2	TRBJ1-1	.	TGTGCCAGCAGCCGGGACAGGGGAGGGACTGAAGCTTTCTTT	CASSRDRGGTEAFF
14	.	TRBV6-4	TRBJ1-1	few	TGTGCCAGCAGTGGTGACACGACGAACACTGAAGCTTTCTTT	CASSGDTTNTEAFF
15	TRBD1	TRBV28	TRBJ1-2	.	TGTGCCAGCAGTCAACAGACGGGACAGCTCTATGGCTACACCTTC	CASSQQTGQLYGYTF
13	TRBD2	TRBV15	TRBJ2-1	.	TGTGCCACAGGTAGCGGGCCATACAATGAGCAGTTCTTC	CATGSGPYNEQFF
13	.	TRBV9	TRBJ1-3	once	TGTGCCAGCAGCGTTGAGTCTGGAAACACCATATATTTT	CASSVESGNTIYF
18	TRBD1	TRBV9	TRBJ1-6	.	TGTGCCAGCAGTGGAGCCGGGGGACAGGGGTCCCTTAATTCACCCCTCCACTTT	CASSGAGGQGSLNSPLHF
15	TRBD2	TRBV5-1	TRBJ2-1	few	TGCGCCAGCAGTCCCGGGGCGGGACTATACAATGAGCAGTTCTTC	CASSPGAGLYNEQFF